This T cell receptor (beta chain) was obtained from a study of T cell changes during pregnancy in multiple sclerosis. V was cut by 5 bases and J by 1 base, with 13 bases left in between. The CDR3 spans 15 residues. Germline CDR1 is SGHVS and CDR2 is FNYEAQ. This table comes from immunoSEQ multiplex PCR, and its TCRdb copy is limited to in-frame clones, with some not included. Among roughly 29,000 clones listed, 70% to 90% were seen once. The sample holds one count of this clone. This receptor was taken from a female donor with multiple sclerosis, enrolled in a pregnancy study. The rearrangement joins TRBV7-6 to TRBJ2-3, with TRBD2 as a possible D gene (6 bases). Sequences were derived from CD8+ T cells from peripheral blood mononuclear cells, sampled after pregnancy. The CDR3 protein is CASSPRASGTDTQYF. The CDR3 coding sequence is TGTGCCAGCAGCCCCAGGGCTAGCGGCACAGATACGCAGTATTTT.